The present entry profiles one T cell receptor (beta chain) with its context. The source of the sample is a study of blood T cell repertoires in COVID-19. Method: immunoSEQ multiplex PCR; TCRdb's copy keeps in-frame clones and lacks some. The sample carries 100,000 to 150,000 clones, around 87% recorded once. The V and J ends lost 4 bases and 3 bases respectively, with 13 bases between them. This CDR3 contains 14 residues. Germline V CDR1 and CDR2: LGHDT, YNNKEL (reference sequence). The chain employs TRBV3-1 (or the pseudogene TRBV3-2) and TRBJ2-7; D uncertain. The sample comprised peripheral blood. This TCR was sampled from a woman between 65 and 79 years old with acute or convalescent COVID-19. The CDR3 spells CASSPTGSIYEQYF. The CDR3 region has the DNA TGTGCCAGCAGCCCAACGGGTAGTATCTACGAGCAGTACTTC.